This entry features one T cell receptor beta chain sequence. No cognate antigen has been identified for it. No base quality information exists; no much larger clone differs at one position. All of the isolated RNA was reverse transcribed with the High Capacity cDNA Reverse Transcription Kit, so expressed TCRB transcripts were sequenced. Deep immunoSEQ sequencing was performed on naive, central memory and regulatory T cell samples, with an average of around 3.4 million total reads per sample. Sorted cells were lysed in RLT buffer, and RNA was extracted using DNase-treated RNeasy Micro or Mini kits according to cell number. Each cell subset was processed separately to prevent cross-contamination, with patient and healthy donor samples processed together. Using the immunoSEQ multiplex PCR, TCRB sequences were amplified from cDNA into 87-bp fragments spanning the CDR3 region. Sequencing of the amplicons was performed on the Illumina HiSeq platform. Per the original workflow: Synthetic template baselines were used to correct PCR bias computationally, reads within Hamming distance 2 were collapsed together, and singletons that could not be merged were discarded. Reads were aligned against IMGT to assign V, D and J genes, CDR3 length and insertions or deletions at six rearrangement sites. Within each subset, clonotype counts were normalized to the number of sorted cells before true diversity and Gini coefficients were calculated with the tcR R package. The overlap coefficient, calculated on TCRB nucleotide sequences, was used to quantify repertoire sharing. The source is immuneACCESS, and TCRdb retained only in-frame sequences with V and J called. Part of the clones is not carried over; for the studies checked, unresolved V genes explain less than half of this, and the remainder is unexplained. For V, J and clone size, that table is used; D and trimming come from the DNA. This sample is represented by hundreds of thousands of clones; around 9% of them were singletons. Clones ranked in the top ten supply about 1% of the sample.

CDR1 and CDR2 were assigned from the germline V gene (reference sequence) as SGHNT and YYREEE. The CDR3 numbers 18 residues from cysteine through phenylalanine. Only CDR3 DNA is held: 54 bases, read in frame from base 1. V loses 5 bases at its end and J loses 4 bases; junction bases beyond the gene matches: 13. Each donor gave one peripheral blood draw, about 110 mL on average, collected into heparinised tubes. Using a panel that included CD45RO, CCR7, CD25, CD127, CD95 and CD27, naive, central memory, regulatory and stem cell-like memory CD4+ T cells were sorted on a BD FACSAria II. All sorted populations exceeded 95% purity. PBMCs were separated immediately by Lymphoprep density gradient centrifugation and were stained directly, without being cultured. To minimize batch effects, samples were stained and sorted in pairs, one healthy donor with one patient per experiment. This sample is drawn from a study of beta chain features in type 1 diabetes (dated by TCRdb to the late 2010s). About the investigation overall: Patients and healthy donors did not differ in mean age, gender distribution, total cell number or subset yield. Across all samples, some 100,000,000 sorted cells were examined, and cell number per subset correlated strongly with RNA yield. In the study, recently diagnosed type 1 diabetes patients and matched healthy donors were compared on the TCRB repertoires of their sorted circulating CD4+ T cell subsets. Whereas all 30 or so donors provided naive and central memory subsets, regulatory and stem cell-like memory subsets were isolated from just 8 patients and roughly 8 healthy donors. Beyond this particular receptor, the publication reports: A moderate but significant shortening of TCRB CDR3 length was observed in type 1 diabetes patients in all four CD4+ subsets. The naive, central memory and regulatory TCRB repertoires appeared to resemble one another more closely among patients than among healthy donors. Fewer insertions and more nucleotide deletions at VDJ recombination sites were observed in patients with type 1 diabetes, implying thymic rearrangement abnormalities. Shorter templates might have been favored by PCR, but patient and control samples were amplified and corrected together, so both groups would have been affected equally by any skew. Because small numbers of individuals were included in the HLA sub-analyses, any influence of HLA type on TCRB rearrangement was left unresolved. Because cDNA rather than genomic DNA was sequenced, highly expressing activated cells could have been over-represented, although no difference in activation and CD3 levels was found between groups.

Input material: central memory CD4+ T cells from blood. This TCR was recovered from a man aged 30 to 45 with type 1 diabetes. The V and J genes are TRBV5-4 and TRBJ2-1, with 12 junctional bases fitting TRBD2. The DNA reads as follows: TGTGCCAGCAGTTACTCACAACTAGCGGGGGGTTTGTACAATGAGCAGTTCTTC. The resulting protein is CASSYSQLAGGLYNEQFF.